This T cell receptor beta chain derives from a study of blood T cell repertoires in COVID-19. Study information: From the United States, Italy and Spain came samples of acute and convalescent COVID-19.

Everyone who took part was about 18 to 90 years old, and they came from about two dozen US areas. The data were produced by immunoSEQ multiplex PCR, yet TCRdb's version contains in-frame clones alone and is incomplete. The data contain under 450,000 clones, roughly four fifths of them seen just once; the ten biggest clones take up 5% to 6%. This CDR3 is built from 13 residues. V was shortened by 4 bases and J by 6 bases, with 12 bases between the two germline ends. Germline V lookup: CDR1 GTSNPN, CDR2 SVGIG (reference sequence). The sequenced sample consisted of PBMCs or T cells enriched from blood (not recorded which). This chain uses TRBV30 with TRBJ2-2; unclear D gene. This TCR came from a woman aged 45-59 years who had recovered from COVID-19. In DNA form, the CDR3 reads TGTGCCTGGACCCCTGGTCGGGCCGGGGAGCTGTTTTTT. Encoded protein: CAWTPGRAGELFF.